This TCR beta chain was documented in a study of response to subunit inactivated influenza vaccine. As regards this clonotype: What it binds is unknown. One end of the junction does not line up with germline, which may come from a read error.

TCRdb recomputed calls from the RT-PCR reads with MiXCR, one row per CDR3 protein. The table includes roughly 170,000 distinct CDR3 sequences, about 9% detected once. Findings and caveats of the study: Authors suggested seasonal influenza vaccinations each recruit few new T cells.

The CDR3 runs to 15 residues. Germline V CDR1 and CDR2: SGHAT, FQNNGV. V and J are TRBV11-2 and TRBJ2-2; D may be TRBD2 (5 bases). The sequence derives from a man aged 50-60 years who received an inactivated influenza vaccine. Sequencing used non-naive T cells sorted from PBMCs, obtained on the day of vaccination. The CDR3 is CASSLTRTGTGERFF. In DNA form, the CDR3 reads TGTGCCAGCAGCTTAACCCGGACCGGCACCGGGGAGCGGTTTTTT.